This record looks at one T cell receptor (beta chain) sequence and its context. A read error may account for a junction end that differs from germline. Starting material of 500 to 600 ng total RNA yielded TCR beta cDNA via a constant-region primer. Investigators got TCR beta libraries out of three nested multiplex PCR rounds, done with slightly modified ARM-PCR. The first two PCR rounds, around 10 cycles each, used TRBV1-TRBV30 forward primers and a C-beta reverse primer. TCRdb itself ran the multiplex PCR reads through MiXCR, one entry per CDR3 protein. Here the sample spans fewer than 350,000 distinct CDR3 sequences, 55% to 65% being singletons. This CDR3 is 13 amino acids long. Extraction also yielded germline DNA, while blood RNA was obtained from unsorted whole blood. This entry comes from a study of tumor-infiltrating lymphocytes in primary liver carcinoma.

This TCR derives from a man aged 35 to 55 with primary liver carcinoma and hepatitis B virus infection. This chain links TRBV12-3 or TRBV12-4 with TRBJ1-1, with TRBD1 matching over 9 bases. Sequenced input: peripheral blood. CDR3 sequence reads: CASSTDRGTEASF. As DNA, the CDR3 is TGTGCCAGCAGTACGGACAGGGGCACTGAAGCTTCCTTT.